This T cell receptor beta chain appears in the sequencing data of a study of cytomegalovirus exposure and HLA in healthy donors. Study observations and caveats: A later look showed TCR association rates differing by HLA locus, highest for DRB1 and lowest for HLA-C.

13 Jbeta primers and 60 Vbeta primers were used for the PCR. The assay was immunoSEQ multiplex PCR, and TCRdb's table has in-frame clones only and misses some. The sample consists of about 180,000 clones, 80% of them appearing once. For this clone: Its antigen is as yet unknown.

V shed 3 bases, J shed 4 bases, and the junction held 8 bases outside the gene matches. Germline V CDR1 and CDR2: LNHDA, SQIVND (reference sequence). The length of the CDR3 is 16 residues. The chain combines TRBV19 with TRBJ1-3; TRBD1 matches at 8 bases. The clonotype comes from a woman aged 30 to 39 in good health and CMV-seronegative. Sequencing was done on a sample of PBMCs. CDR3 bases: TGTGCCAGTAGTATGGCCCAAGGACAGGGAGGAAACACCATATATTTT. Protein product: CASSMAQGQGGNTIYF.